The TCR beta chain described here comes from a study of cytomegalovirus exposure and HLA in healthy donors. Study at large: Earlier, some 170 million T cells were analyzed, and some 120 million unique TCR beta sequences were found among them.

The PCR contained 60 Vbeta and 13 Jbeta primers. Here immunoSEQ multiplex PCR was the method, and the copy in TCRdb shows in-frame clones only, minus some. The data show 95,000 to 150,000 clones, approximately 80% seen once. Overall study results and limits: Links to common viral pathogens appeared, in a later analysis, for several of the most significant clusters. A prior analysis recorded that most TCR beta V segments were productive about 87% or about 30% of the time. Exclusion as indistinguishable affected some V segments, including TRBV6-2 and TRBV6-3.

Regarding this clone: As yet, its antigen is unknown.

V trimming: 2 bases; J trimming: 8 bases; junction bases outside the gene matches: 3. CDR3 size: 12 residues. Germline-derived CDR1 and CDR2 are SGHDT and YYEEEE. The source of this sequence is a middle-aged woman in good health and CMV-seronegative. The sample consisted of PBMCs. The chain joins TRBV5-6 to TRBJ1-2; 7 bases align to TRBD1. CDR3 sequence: CASSLDRDGYTF. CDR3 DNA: TGTGCCAGCAGCTTAGACAGGGACGGCTACACCTTC. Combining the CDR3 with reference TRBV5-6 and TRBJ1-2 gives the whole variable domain DAGVTQSPTHLIKTRGQQVTLRCSPKSGHDTVSWYQQALGQGPQFIFQYYEEEERQRGNFPDRFSGHQFPNYSSELNVNALLLGDSALYLCASSLDRDGYTFGSGTRLTVV.